This entry features one TCR beta chain sequence. This sample is part of a study of T cell responses to AZD1222 COVID-19 vaccine. Sequencing used immunoSEQ multiplex PCR; TCRdb keeps in-frame clones, though not all of them. The sample has 90,000 to 150,000 clones, roughly nine tenths seen once; the top ten hold roughly 9.8%. The germline gives CDR1 MNHEY, CDR2 SMNVEV (reference sequence). This CDR3 contains 13 residues. V lost 8 bases to trimming and J lost 2 bases; unmatched junction nucleotides: 6. This sequence originates from an adult in good health. Sequencing used peripheral blood, obtained on day 0 of AZD1222 vaccination. The gene calls are TRBV27 and TRBJ2-7; 7 bases fit TRBD1. The CDR3 region has the DNA TGTGCCAGCGGTAGGGACAGTACCTACGAGCAGTACTTC. The encoded protein is CASGRDSTYEQYF.